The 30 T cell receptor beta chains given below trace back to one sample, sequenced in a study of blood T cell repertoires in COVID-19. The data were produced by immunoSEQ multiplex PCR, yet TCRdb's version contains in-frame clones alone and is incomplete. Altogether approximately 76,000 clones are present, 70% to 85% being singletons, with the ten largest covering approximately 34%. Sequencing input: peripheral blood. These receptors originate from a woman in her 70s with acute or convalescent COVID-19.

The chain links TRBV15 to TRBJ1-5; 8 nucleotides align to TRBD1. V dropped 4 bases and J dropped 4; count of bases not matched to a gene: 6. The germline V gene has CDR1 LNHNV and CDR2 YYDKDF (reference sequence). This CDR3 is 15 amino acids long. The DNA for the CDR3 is TGTGCCACCAGCACCAGGGGGCCTCCTAATCAGCCCCAGCATTTT. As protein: CATSTRGPPNQPQHF.

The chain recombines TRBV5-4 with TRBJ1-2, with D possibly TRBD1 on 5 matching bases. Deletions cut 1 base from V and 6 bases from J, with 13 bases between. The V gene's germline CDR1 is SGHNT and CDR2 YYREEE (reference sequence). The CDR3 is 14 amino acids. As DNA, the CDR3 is TGTGCCAGCAGCTTGCCCAGGGTTAGTAATGGCTACACCTTC. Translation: CASSLPRVSNGYTF.

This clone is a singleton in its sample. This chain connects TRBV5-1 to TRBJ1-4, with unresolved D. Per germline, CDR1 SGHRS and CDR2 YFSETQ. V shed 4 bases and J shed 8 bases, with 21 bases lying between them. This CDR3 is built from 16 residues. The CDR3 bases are TGCGCCAGCAGCGCCGAGAGGACTGCGTGGGGAGAAAAACTGTTTTTT. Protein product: CASSAERTAWGEKLFF.

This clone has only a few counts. The CDR3 region has the DNA TGTGCCAGTAGTATTTATCCCGGGGTAATTGATGGCTACACCTTC. It is translated as CASSIYPGVIDGYTF. The rearrangement links TRBV19 to TRBJ1-2; no firm D call. The CDR3 is 15 residues long. With 3 bases removed from V and 6 bases from J, the gap between germline ends came to 17 bases. From germline, CDR1 is LNHDA and CDR2 SQIVND (reference sequence).

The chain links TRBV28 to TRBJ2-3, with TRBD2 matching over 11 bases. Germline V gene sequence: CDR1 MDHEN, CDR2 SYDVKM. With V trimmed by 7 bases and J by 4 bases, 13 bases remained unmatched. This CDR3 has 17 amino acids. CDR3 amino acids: CASTTGTGLADSDTQYF. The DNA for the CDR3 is TGTGCCAGCACGACAGGAACGGGACTAGCGGATTCAGATACGCAGTATTTT.

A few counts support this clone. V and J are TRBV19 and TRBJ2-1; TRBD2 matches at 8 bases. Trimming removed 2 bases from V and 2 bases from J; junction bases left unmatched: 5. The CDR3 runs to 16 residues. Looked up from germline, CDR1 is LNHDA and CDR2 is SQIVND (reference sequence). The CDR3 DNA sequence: TGTGCCAGTAGTATATCCCGGGGGGGTCCCTACAATGAGCAGTTCTTC. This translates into CASSISRGGPYNEQFF.

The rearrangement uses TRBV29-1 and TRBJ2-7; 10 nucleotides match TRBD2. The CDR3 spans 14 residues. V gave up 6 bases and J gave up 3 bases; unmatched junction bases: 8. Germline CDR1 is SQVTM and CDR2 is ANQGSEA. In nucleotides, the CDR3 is TGCAGCGTCATACTAGCGGGGAGCGACTACGAGCAGTACTTC. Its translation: CSVILAGSDYEQYF.

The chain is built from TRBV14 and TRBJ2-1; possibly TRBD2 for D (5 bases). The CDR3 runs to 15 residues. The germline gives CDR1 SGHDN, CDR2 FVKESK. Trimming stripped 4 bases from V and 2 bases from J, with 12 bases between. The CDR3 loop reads CASSPWRPAYNEQFF. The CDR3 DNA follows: TGTGCCAGCAGCCCTTGGAGGCCCGCCTACAATGAGCAGTTCTTC.

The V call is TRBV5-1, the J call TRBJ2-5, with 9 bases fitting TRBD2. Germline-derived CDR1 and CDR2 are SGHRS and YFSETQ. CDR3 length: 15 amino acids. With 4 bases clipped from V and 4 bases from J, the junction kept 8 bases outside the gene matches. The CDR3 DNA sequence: TGCGCCAGCAGCCCGGAAGCGGGAGGCGGAGAGACCCAGTACTTC. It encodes CASSPEAGGGETQYF.

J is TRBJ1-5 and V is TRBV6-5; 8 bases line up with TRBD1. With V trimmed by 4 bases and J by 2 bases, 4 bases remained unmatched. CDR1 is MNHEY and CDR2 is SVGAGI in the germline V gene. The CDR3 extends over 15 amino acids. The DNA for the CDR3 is TGTGCCAGCAGTTCTTTGGACAGGGGCAATCAGCCCCAGCATTTT. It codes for CASSSLDRGNQPQHF.

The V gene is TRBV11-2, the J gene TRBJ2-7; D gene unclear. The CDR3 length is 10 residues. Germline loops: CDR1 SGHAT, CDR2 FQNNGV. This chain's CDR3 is CASSLGTAAV. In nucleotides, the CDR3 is TGTGCCAGCAGCTTAGGCACAGCCGCTGTC.

The CDR3 bases are TGTGCCAGCAGCCATGGACAGGGGGTAAGGGGCTACACCTTC. Protein sequence: CASSHGQGVRGYTF. This chain uses TRBV3-1 (or the pseudogene TRBV3-2) with TRBJ1-2; 10 nucleotides align to TRBD1. Germline lookup yields CDR1 LGHDT and CDR2 YNNKEL (reference sequence). Trimming removed 3 bases from V and 8 bases from J; junction bases left unmatched: 6. The CDR3 extends over 14 amino acids.

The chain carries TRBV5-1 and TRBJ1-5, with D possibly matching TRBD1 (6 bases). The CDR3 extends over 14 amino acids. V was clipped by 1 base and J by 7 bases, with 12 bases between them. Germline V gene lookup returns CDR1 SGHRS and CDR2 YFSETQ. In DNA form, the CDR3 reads TGCGCCAGCAGCTTGCAACAGGGACAACAGCCCCAGCATTTT. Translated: CASSLQQGQQPQHF.

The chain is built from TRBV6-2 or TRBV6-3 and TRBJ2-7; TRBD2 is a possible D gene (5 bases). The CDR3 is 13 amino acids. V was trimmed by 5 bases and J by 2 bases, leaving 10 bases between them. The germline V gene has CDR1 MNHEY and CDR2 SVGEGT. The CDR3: CASSKTRAYEQYF. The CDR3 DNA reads TGTGCCAGCAGTAAGACGCGGGCCTACGAGCAGTACTTC.

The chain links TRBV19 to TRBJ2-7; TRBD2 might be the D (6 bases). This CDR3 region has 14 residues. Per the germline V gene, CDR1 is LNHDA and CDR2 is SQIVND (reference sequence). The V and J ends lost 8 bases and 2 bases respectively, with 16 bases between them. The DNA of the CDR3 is TGTGCCAGTGGAAACGGGCGGGGACCCTACGAGCAGTACTTC. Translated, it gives CASGNGRGPYEQYF.

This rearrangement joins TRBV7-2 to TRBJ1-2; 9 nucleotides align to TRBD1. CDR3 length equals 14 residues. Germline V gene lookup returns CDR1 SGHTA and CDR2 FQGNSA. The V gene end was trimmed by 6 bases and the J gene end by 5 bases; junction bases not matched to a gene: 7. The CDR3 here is CASSSRDREYGYTF. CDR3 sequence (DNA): TGTGCCAGCAGTTCCAGGGACAGGGAATATGGCTACACCTTC. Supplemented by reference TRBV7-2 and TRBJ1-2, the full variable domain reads GAGVSQSPSNKVTEKGKDVELRCDPISGHTALYWYRQSLGQGLEFLIYFQGNSAPDKSGLPSDRFSAERTGGSVSTLTIQRTQQEDSAVYLCASSSRDREYGYTFGSGTRLTVV.

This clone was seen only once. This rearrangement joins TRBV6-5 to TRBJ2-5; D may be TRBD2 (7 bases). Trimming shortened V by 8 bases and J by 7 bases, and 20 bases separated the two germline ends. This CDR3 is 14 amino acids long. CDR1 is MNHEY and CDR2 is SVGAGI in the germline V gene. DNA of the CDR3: TGTGCCAGCGGACTGACGGGGGGCAAGGGGACCCAGTACTTC. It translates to CASGLTGGKGTQYF.

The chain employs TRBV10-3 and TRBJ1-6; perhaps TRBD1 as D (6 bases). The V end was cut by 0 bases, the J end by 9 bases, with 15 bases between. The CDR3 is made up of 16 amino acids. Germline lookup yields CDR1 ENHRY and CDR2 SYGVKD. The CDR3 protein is CAISESGQPRTSPLHF. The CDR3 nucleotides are TGTGCCATCAGTGAGTCAGGACAGCCAAGGACTTCACCCCTCCACTTT.

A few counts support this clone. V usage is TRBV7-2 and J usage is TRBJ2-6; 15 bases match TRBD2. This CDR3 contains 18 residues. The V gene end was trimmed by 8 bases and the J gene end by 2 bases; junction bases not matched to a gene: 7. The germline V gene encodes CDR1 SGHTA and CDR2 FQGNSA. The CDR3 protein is CASSHGLAGGAGANVLTF. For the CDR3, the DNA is TGTGCCAGCTCGCACGGACTAGCGGGAGGGGCTGGGGCCAACGTCCTGACTTTC.

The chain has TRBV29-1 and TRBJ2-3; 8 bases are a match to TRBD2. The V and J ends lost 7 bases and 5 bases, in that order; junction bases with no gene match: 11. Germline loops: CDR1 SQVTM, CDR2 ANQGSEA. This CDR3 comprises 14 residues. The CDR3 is CSAVGTSAGDTQYF. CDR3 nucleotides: TGCAGCGCGGTCGGGACTAGTGCTGGAGATACGCAGTATTTT.

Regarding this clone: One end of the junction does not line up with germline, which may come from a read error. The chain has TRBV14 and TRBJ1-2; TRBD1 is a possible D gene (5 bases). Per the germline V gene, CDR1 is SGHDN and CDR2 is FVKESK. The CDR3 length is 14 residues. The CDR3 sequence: CASRQAGMESSYTF. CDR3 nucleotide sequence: TGTGCCAGCAGGCAAGCAGGGATGGAGAGCAGCTACACCTTC.

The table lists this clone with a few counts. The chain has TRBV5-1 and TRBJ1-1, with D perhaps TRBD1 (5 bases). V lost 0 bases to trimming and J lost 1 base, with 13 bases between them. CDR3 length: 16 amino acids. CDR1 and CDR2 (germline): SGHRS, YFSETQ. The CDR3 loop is CASSLEGAGRNTEAFF. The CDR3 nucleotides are TGCGCCAGCAGCTTGGAAGGGGCGGGGAGGAACACTGAAGCTTTCTTT.

CDR3 amino acids: CASSPDRGDYGYTF. CDR3 DNA sequence: TGTGCCAGCTCACCGGACAGGGGAGACTATGGCTACACCTTC. The J gene is TRBJ1-2, the V gene TRBV18; 9 bases are shared with TRBD1. CDR1 and CDR2 (germline): KGHSH, LQKENI. Trimming at V came to 3 bases and at J to 3 bases, leaving 2 bases not matched to a gene. This CDR3 region has 14 residues.

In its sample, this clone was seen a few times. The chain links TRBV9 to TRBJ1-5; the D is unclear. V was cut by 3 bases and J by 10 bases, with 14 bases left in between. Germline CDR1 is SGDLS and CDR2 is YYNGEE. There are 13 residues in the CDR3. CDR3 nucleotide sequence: TGTGCCAGCAGCGAATCAAACCGGTTTCCCCAGCATTTT. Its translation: CASSESNRFPQHF.

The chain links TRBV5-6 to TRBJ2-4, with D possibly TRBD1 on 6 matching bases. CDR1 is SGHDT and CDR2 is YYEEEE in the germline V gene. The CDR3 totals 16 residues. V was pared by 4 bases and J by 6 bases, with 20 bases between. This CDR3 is CASSPPTGLRGNIQYF. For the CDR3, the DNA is TGTGCCAGCAGCCCCCCGACAGGTCTCAGGGGAAACATTCAGTACTTC.

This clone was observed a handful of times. The CDR3 nucleotides are TGTGCCTGGAGTAAAGTAGGCGGTCCTAACTATGGCTACACCTTC. Protein product: CAWSKVGGPNYGYTF. V and J are TRBV30 and TRBJ1-2; D call uncertain. CDR3 length: 15 residues. V dropped 2 bases and J dropped 0 bases, with 13 bases sitting between them. CDR1 is GTSNPN, CDR2 SVGIG, per germline (reference sequence).

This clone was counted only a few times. CDR3 DNA: TGTGCCAGCAGCTTGGTCAGGGACAATGAGCAGTTCTTC. This sequence encodes CASSLVRDNEQFF. V gene TRBV5-5 combines with J gene TRBJ2-1; D might be TRBD1 (5 bases). The V end lost 0 bases, the J end lost 5 bases, and 6 bases lay between the germline ends. The CDR3 spans 13 residues. Germline values: CDR1 SGHKS, CDR2 YYEKEE (reference sequence).

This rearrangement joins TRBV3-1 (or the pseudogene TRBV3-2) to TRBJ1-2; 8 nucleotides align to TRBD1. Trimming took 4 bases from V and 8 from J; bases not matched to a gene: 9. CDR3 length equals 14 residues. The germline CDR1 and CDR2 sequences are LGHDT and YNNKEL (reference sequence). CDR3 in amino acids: CASSRPGGAEGYTF. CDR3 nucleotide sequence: TGTGCCAGCAGCCGTCCAGGGGGCGCGGAAGGCTACACCTTC.

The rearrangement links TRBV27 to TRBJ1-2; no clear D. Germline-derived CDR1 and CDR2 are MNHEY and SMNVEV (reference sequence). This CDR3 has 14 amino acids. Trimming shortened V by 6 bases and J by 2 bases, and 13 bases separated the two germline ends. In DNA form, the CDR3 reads TGTGCCAGCAGCCCAGTGATACCAAACTATGGCTACACCTTC. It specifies CASSPVIPNYGYTF.

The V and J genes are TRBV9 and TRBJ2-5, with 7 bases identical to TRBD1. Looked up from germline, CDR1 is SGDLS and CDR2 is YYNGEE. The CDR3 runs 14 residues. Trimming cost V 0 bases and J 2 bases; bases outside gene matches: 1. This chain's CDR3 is CASSVAGGQETQYF. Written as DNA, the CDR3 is TGTGCCAGCAGCGTAGCAGGGGGTCAAGAGACCCAGTACTTC. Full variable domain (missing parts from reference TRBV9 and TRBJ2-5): DSGVTQTPKHLITATGQRVTLRCSPRSGDLSVYWYQQSLDQGLQFLIQYYNGEERAKGNILERFSAQQFPDLHSELNLSSLELGDSALYFCASSVAGGQETQYFGPGTRLLVL.